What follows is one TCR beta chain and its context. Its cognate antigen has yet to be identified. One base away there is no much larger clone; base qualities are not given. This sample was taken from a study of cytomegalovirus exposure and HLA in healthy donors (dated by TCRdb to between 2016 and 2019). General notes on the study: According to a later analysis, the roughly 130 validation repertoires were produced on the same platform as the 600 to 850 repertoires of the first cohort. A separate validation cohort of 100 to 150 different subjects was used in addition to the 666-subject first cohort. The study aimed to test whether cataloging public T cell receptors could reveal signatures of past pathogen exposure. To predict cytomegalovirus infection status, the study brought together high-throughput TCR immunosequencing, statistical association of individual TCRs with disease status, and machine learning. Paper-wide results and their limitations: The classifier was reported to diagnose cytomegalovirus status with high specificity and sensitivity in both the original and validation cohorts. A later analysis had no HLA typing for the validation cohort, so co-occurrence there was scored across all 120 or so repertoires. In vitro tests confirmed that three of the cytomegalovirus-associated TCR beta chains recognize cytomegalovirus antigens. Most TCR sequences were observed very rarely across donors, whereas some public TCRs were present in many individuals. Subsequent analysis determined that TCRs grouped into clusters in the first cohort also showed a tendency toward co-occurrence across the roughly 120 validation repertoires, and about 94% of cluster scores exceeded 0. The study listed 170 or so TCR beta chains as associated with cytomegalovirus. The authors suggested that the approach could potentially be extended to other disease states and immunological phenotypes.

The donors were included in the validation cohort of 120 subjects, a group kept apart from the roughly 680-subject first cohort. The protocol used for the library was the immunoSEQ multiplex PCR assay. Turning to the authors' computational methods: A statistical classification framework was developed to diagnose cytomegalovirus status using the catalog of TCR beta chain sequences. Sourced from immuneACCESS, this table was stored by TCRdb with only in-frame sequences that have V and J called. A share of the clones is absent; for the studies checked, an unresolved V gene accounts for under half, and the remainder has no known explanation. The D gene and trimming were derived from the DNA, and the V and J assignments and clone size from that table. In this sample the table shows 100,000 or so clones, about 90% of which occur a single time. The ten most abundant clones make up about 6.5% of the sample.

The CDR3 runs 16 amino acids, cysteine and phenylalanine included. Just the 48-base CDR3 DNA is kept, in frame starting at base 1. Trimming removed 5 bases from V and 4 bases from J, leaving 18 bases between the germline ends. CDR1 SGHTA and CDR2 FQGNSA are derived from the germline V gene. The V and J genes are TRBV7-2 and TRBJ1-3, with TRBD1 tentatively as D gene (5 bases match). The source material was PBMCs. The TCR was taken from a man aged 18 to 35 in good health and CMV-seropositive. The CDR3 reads CASSTRTNIGGNTIYF. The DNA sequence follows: TGTGCCAGCAGCACCCGGACAAATATAGGGGGAAACACCATATATTTT.